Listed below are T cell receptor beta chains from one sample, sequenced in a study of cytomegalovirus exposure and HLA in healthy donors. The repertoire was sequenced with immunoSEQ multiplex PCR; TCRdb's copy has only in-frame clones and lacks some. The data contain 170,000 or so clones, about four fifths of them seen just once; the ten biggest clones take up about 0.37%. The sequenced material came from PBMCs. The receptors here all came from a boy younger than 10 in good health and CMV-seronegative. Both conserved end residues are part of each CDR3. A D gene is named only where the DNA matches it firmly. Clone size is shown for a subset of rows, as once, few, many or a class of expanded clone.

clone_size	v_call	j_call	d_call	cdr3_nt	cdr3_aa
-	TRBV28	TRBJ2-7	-	TGTGCCAGCAGTACCCCGGGGTTCTATCTCCAGTACTTC	CASSTPGFYLQYF
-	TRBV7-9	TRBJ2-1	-	TGTGCCAGCAGCTTAGCGGGAGAGGGTGAGCAGTTCTTC	CASSLAGEGEQFF
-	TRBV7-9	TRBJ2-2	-	TGTGCCAGCAGCGCACCTGGACTATCGAACACCGGGGAGCTGTTTTTT	CASSAPGLSNTGELFF
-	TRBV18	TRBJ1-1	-	TGTGCCAGCTCACCGGGTCCAGGGGTTTTGACTGAAGCTTTCTTT	CASSPGPGVLTEAFF
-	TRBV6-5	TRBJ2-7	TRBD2	TGTGCCAGCAGTTACGGACTAGAGCGTCTGTACGAGCAGTACTTC	CASSYGLERLYEQYF
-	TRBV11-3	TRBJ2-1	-	TGTGCCAGCAGCCCCGAATCAGGGGCGGACAATGAGCAGTTCTTC	CASSPESGADNEQFF
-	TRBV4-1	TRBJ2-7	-	TGCGCCAGCAGCCAAGATCGGACTACTGACGAGCAGTACTTC	CASSQDRTTDEQYF
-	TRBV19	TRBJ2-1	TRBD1	TGTGCCAGTAGTACCTACCCCCGGACAGGGGGCAATGAGCAGTTCTTC	CASSTYPRTGGNEQFF
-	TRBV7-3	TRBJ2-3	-	TGTGCCAGCAGCCCACTTGGAGATACGCAGTATTTT	CASSPLGDTQYF
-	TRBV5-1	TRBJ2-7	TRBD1	TGCGCCAGCAGCTTGCGGCCGGGACAGGGGAAATACGAGCAGTACTTC	CASSLRPGQGKYEQYF
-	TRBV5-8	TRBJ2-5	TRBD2	TGTGCCAGCAGCTTTAGCGGGAGGGCCGTGGAGACCCAGTACTTC	CASSFSGRAVETQYF
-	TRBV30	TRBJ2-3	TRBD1	TGTGCCTGGAGTATTCCTGGACAGGGGGCAGATACGCAGTATTTT	CAWSIPGQGADTQYF
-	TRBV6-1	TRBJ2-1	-	TGTGCCAGCAGTGAATTAAGGGGGATCGGGGATGAGCAGTTCTTC	CASSELRGIGDEQFF
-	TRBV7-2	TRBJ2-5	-	TGTGCCAGCAGCCAGTGGGCAGGGCAAGAGACCCAGTACTTC	CASSQWAGQETQYF
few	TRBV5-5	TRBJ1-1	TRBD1	TGTGCCAGCAGCTTGGGACAGGGTAGTGATGAAGCTTTCTTT	CASSLGQGSDEAFF
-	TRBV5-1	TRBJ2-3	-	TGCGCCAGCAGCTTGGTAGGGCAGGGAGATACGCAGTATTTT	CASSLVGQGDTQYF
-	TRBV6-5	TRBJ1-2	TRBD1	TGTGCCAGCAGGGCCGGGACAGTGGGGTACTATGGCTACACCTTC	CASRAGTVGYYGYTF
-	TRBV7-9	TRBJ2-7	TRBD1	TGTGCCAGCAGCCCCCTCAGCGGCAGGGGGCGAGACGAGCAGTACTTC	CASSPLSGRGRDEQYF
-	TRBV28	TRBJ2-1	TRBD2	TGTGCCAGCAGTTTATACGGGGGGACTAGCGGGAACAATGAGCAGTTCTTC	CASSLYGGTSGNNEQFF
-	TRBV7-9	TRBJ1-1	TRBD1	TGTGCCAGCAGCTTCACAGGGGGCCTGAACACTGAAGCTTTCTTT	CASSFTGGLNTEAFF
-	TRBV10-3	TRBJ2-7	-	TGTGCCATCAGTCGTACCTACGAGCAGTACTTC	CAISRTYEQYF
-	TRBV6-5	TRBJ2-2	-	TGTGCCTGTAGGACTGTCGGGGAGCTGTTTTTT	CACRTVGELFF
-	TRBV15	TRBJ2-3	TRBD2	TGTGCCACCAGCAGAGGTGGCCCCCAGGCTAGCGGGGTTACAGATACGCAGTATTTT	CATSRGGPQASGVTDTQYF
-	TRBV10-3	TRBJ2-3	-	TGTGCCATCAGTGAGTCTACAGGCACAGATACGCAGTATTTT	CAISESTGTDTQYF
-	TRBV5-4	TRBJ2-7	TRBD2	TGTGCCAGCAGCTTGCGGAGCGGGGAGCCCTACGAGCAGTACTTC	CASSLRSGEPYEQYF
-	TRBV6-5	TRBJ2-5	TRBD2	TGTGCCAGCAGGACGACTAGCGGGATAGGGGAGACCCAGTACTTC	CASRTTSGIGETQYF
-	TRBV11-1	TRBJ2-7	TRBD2	TGTGCCAGCAGAGATCGGACTAGCGGGAGGTCTGCGCAGTACTTC	CASRDRTSGRSAQYF
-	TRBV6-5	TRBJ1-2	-	TGTGCCAGCAGTTACTCCTTTCTTACTAACTATGGCTACACCTTC	CASSYSFLTNYGYTF
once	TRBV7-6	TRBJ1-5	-	TGTGCCAGCAGCTTAAACCCGTATAGCAATCAACCCCAGCATTTT	CASSLNPYSNQPQHF
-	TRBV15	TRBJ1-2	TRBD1	TGTGCCACCAGCAGAGATGGCATCACAGGGGTCTATGGCTACACCTTC	CATSRDGITGVYGYTF
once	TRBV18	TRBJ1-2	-	TGTGCCAGCTCACCTTTGACGGAAGGGGCCTCTGGCTACACCTTC	CASSPLTEGASGYTF
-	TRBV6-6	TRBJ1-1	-	TGTGCCAGCAGTTACGGAGGTTGGAACACTGAAGCTTTCTTT	CASSYGGWNTEAFF
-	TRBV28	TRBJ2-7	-	TGTGCCAGCAGTTCCGGCGGGAAGGCCTACGAGCAGTACTTC	CASSSGGKAYEQYF
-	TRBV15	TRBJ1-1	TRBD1	TGTGCCACCAGCAGTGACAGGACAGGGTCGACTGAAGCTTTCTTT	CATSSDRTGSTEAFF
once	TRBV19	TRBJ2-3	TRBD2	TGTGCCACCATGTCACGGACTAGCGGGATTAGGACAGATACGCAGTATTTT	CATMSRTSGIRTDTQYF
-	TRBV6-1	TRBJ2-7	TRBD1	TGTGCCAGCAGTCCCTATCCGGGACAGAGCTTCGAGCAGTACTTC	CASSPYPGQSFEQYF
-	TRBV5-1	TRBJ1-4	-	TGCGCCAGCAGCTTGGGGGGCACAGGGAGTCTTGAAAAACTGTTTTTT	CASSLGGTGSLEKLFF
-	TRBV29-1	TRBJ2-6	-	TGCAGCGTTGTGGGCTACTCTGGGGCCAACGTCCTGACTTTC	CSVVGYSGANVLTF
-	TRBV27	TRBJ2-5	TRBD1	TGTGCCAGCAGTCCGACAGGGGGCGAAGAGACCCAGTACTTC	CASSPTGGEETQYF
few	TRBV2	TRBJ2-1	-	TGTGCCAGCAGCTCAGGGGAATTATTCTACAATGAGCAGTTCTTC	CASSSGELFYNEQFF
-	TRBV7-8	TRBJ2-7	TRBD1	TGTGCCAGCAGCTTAGGGGGAAGGACAGGGGACCGCTACGAGCAGTACTTC	CASSLGGRTGDRYEQYF
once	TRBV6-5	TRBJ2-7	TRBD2	TGTGCCAGCAGTAAACCGGGGCTAGCGGGACAGTACTTC	CASSKPGLAGQYF
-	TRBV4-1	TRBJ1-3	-	TGCGCCAGCAGCTTAGGGGATTCTGGAAACACCATATATTTT	CASSLGDSGNTIYF
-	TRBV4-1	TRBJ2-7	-	TGCGCCAGCAGCCCCACAGTGGGGGACTACGAGCAGTACTTC	CASSPTVGDYEQYF
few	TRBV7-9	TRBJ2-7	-	TGTGCCAGCAGCTACAGCCGCAACGAGCAGTACTTC	CASSYSRNEQYF
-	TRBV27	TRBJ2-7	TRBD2	TGTGCCAGCAGTTGGGGACTAGCGAGTCCCGACGAGCAGTACTTC	CASSWGLASPDEQYF
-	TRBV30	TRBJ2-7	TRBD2	TGTGCCTGGAGTGTAAGGGGGCTAGCGGGAGCAAAGGAGCAGTACTTC	CAWSVRGLAGAKEQYF
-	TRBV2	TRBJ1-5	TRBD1	TGTGCCAGCAGTCAGACAGGGAACAATCAGCCCCAGCATTTT	CASSQTGNNQPQHF
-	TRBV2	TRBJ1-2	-	TGTGCCAGCAACCCGACAGCGTTGATAGGCTACACCTTC	CASNPTALIGYTF
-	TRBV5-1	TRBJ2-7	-	TGCGCCAGCAGCTTGGGGACAGTTTTTTTAACCTCCTACGAGCAGTACTTC	CASSLGTVFLTSYEQYF
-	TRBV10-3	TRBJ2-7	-	TGTGCCATCAGTGTTAGGCATGGTCAGGGGCGGCAGTTTGGTGACGAGCAGTACTTC	CAISVRHGQGRQFGDEQYF
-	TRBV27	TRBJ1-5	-	TGTGCCAGCAGCCCAGACCGGGAACAGCCCCAGCATTTT	CASSPDREQPQHF
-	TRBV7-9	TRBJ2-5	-	TGTGCCAGCAGCTTAAGCCCCGCACAGTTTTCGGAGACCCAGTACTTC	CASSLSPAQFSETQYF
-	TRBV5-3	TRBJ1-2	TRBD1	TGTGCCAGAAGCTTACTTCAGGGGGATCGTTATGGCTACACCTTC	CARSLLQGDRYGYTF
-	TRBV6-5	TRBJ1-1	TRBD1	TGTGCCAGCAGCAATGCACAGGGGACGAACACTGAAGCTTTCTTT	CASSNAQGTNTEAFF
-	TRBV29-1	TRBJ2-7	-	TGCAGCGTCACGCCCGGGGGTTCCTACGAGCAGTACTTC	CSVTPGGSYEQYF